Each of the 18 T cell receptor beta chains below was sequenced from the same sample in a study of shared clonotypes between healthy human individuals. The naive CD8 population came from CD45RO-negative cells selected for CCR7, without terminally differentiated effector memory CD45RA+ cells. Repertoires were generated with immunoSEQ multiplex PCR, while TCRdb's copy carries only in-frame clones and drops some. The sample lists nearly 2 million clones, approximately 95% seen once, with roughly 1% in the top ten. The sample comprised naive CD8+ T cells sorted from blood. The receptors come from a man aged 18 to 29 in good health.

The chain joins TRBV6-6 to TRBJ1-2; D perhaps matches TRBD1 (6 bases). There are 11 residues in the CDR3. From germline, CDR1 is MNHNY and CDR2 SVGAGI (reference sequence). Between the trimmed V and J ends, which lost 3 bases and 10 bases, there was a span of 9 bases. The chain's CDR3 is CASSYGQNYTF. The CDR3 DNA sequence: TGTGCCAGCAGTTATGGACAGAACTACACCTTC.

The V call is TRBV29-1, the J call TRBJ2-7, with 13 bases matching TRBD2. This CDR3 comprises 16 residues. Germline V gives CDR1 SQVTM, CDR2 ANQGSEA. Trimming cost V 0 bases and J 2 bases; bases outside gene matches: 4. CDR3 region: CSVEEGTSGVTYEQYF. The CDR3 DNA follows: TGCAGCGTTGAAGAGGGGACTAGCGGGGTGACCTACGAGCAGTACTTC.

The chain couples TRBV6-6 to TRBJ2-7, with 8 nucleotides matching TRBD2. The CDR3 loop spans 14 amino acids. In germline, CDR1 is MNHNY, CDR2 SVGAGI (reference sequence). V gave up 7 bases and J gave up 5 bases; unmatched junction bases: 10. CDR3 sequence: CASKDDGTSHEQYF. DNA of the CDR3: TGTGCCAGCAAGGACGACGGGACTAGTCACGAGCAGTACTTC.

Concerning this clone: The same CDR3 can be traced to other DNA sequences in this sample. Here the CDR3 reads CASSLGQDYGYTF. Written as DNA, the CDR3 is TGTGCCAGCAGCTTGGGACAGGACTATGGCTACACCTTC. The V call is TRBV7-9, the J call TRBJ1-2; 8 bases are shared with TRBD1. In germline, CDR1 is SEHNR, CDR2 FQNEAQ (reference sequence). V dropped 3 bases and J dropped 3; count of bases not matched to a gene: 0. This CDR3 has 13 amino acids. Full variable domain (remainder filled in from reference TRBV7-9 and TRBJ1-2): DTGVSQNPRHKITKRGQNVTFRCDPISEHNRLYWYRQTLGQGPEFLTYFQNEAQLEKSRLLSDRFSAERPKGSFSTLEIQRTEQGDSAMYLCASSLGQDYGYTFGSGTRLTVV.

This chain uses TRBV5-1 with TRBJ2-7, with D possibly TRBD2 on 7 matching bases. Germline V gene lookup returns CDR1 SGHRS and CDR2 YFSETQ. This CDR3 contains 14 residues. Trimming stripped 4 bases from V and 5 bases from J, with 16 bases between. In DNA, the CDR3 is TGCGCCAGCAGCCCGGGGGGCACAGTGAACGAGCAGTACTTC. Residues: CASSPGGTVNEQYF.

The chain is built from TRBV4-3 and TRBJ1-1; no clear D. Trimming took 0 bases from V and 4 from J, leaving 9 bases between them. Looked up from germline, CDR1 is LGHNA and CDR2 is YSLEER. The CDR3 is 14 residues long. CDR3 sequence: CASSQDVVGTEAFF. Here the CDR3 DNA reads TGCGCCAGCAGCCAAGACGTAGTGGGCACTGAAGCTTTCTTT.

V and J are TRBV27 and TRBJ1-4; D is perhaps TRBD1 (5 bases). CDR3 size: 15 residues. Germline loops: CDR1 MNHEY, CDR2 SMNVEV (reference sequence). V was pared by 1 base and J by 8 bases, with 14 bases between. The CDR3: CASSLWRGLNEKLFF. The CDR3 DNA reads TGTGCCAGCAGTTTATGGCGGGGGTTGAACGAAAAACTGTTTTTT.

In DNA, the CDR3 is TGTGCCTGGAGTGTACGGGGCCGAATTTCCTACGAGCAGTACTTC. Translation: CAWSVRGRISYEQYF. The V call is TRBV30, the J call TRBJ2-7; the D call may be TRBD1 or TRBD2 (5 bases each). Germline V gene sequence: CDR1 GTSNPN, CDR2 SVGIG (reference sequence). CDR3 length equals 15 residues. V was cut by 0 bases and J by 1 base, with 13 bases left in between.

This sequence joins TRBV6-5 and TRBJ2-7, with D unresolved. The CDR3 totals 15 residues. Trimming pared 6 bases from V and 3 bases from J, leaving 18 bases between. CDR1 is MNHEY, CDR2 SVGAGI, per germline. The CDR3 nucleotides read TGTGCCAGCAGCGACCCGTTTCGACCCTACTACGAGCAGTACTTC. Translation gives CASSDPFRPYYEQYF.

This rearrangement joins TRBV14 to TRBJ2-7; D is undetermined. The V and J ends lost 1 base and 2 bases respectively, with 6 bases between them. CDR1 is SGHDN and CDR2 is FVKESK in the germline V gene. The CDR3 spans 13 residues. The CDR3 reads CASSQGQTYEQYF. Written as DNA, the CDR3 is TGTGCCAGCAGCCAAGGGCAGACCTACGAGCAGTACTTC.

The V gene is TRBV19, the J gene TRBJ2-1; the D is unclear. V lost 1 base, J lost 7 bases, and 11 bases lay in between. Germline-derived CDR1 and CDR2 are LNHDA and SQIVND (reference sequence). This CDR3 has 14 amino acids. CDR3 sequence: CASSIVLPANEQFF. In nucleotides, the CDR3 is TGTGCCAGTAGTATAGTCCTCCCGGCGAATGAGCAGTTCTTC.

The chain employs TRBV7-9 and TRBJ2-7, with D possibly being TRBD1 (7 bases). Germline CDR1 is SEHNR and CDR2 is FQNEAQ (reference sequence). V lost 7 bases to trimming and J lost 2 bases, with 12 bases between them. The CDR3 is 13 residues long. Written as DNA, the CDR3 is TGTGCCAGCACGGGGGACAGCCCCTACGAGCAGTACTTC. Encoded protein: CASTGDSPYEQYF.

V is TRBV25-1 and J is TRBJ1-1, with D possibly TRBD1 on 5 matching bases. Trimming cost V 3 bases and J 4 bases, with 15 bases left between them. The length of the CDR3 is 15 residues. Germline assignment: CDR1 MGHDK and CDR2 SYGVNS. The CDR3: CASSESARGGTEAFF. The CDR3 DNA sequence: TGTGCCAGCAGTGAGTCGGCAAGGGGAGGCACTGAAGCTTTCTTT.

This rearrangement joins TRBV5-4 to TRBJ2-7; weak D call: TRBD1 (5 bases). The CDR3 totals 14 residues. In germline, CDR1 is SGHNT, CDR2 YYREEE (reference sequence). Trimming cost V 2 bases and J 2 bases, with 11 bases left between them. The DNA for the CDR3 is TGTGCCAGCAGCTTTGGGGCAGGGACCTACGAGCAGTACTTC. Its translation is CASSFGAGTYEQYF. The whole variable domain, remainder taken from reference TRBV5-4 and TRBJ2-7, is ETGVTQSPTHLIKTRGQQVTLRCSSQSGHNTVSWYQQALGQGPQFIFQYYREEENGRGNFPPRFSGLQFPNYSSELNVNALELDDSALYLCASSFGAGTYEQYFGPGTRLTVT.

This sequence joins TRBV5-1 and TRBJ2-3; 8 nucleotides align to TRBD2. V was clipped by 5 bases and J by 0 bases; unmatched bases: 5. The germline V gene has CDR1 SGHRS and CDR2 YFSETQ. The CDR3 extends over 15 amino acids. Written as DNA, the CDR3 is TGCGCCAGCAGACGGCGGGGGGATAGCACAGATACGCAGTATTTT. As protein: CASRRRGDSTDTQYF.

This chain connects TRBV5-4 to TRBJ2-7; 10 bases are a match to TRBD1. V lost 4 bases to trimming and J lost 4 bases; unmatched junction nucleotides: 8. The germline gives CDR1 SGHNT, CDR2 YYREEE (reference sequence). CDR3 size: 15 residues. In DNA form, the CDR3 reads TGTGCCAGCAGCCTTACGACAGGGGGCGGATACGAGCAGTACTTC. Protein sequence: CASSLTTGGGYEQYF.

The V gene is TRBV6-5, the J gene TRBJ2-2, with 12 bases matching TRBD2. J lost 5 bases, V lost 6 bases, and 4 bases had no gene match. Germline loops: CDR1 MNHEY, CDR2 SVGAGI. The length of the CDR3 is 15 residues. CDR3 protein: CASRTSGGRTGELFF. The CDR3 bases are TGTGCCAGCAGAACTAGCGGGGGGCGAACCGGGGAGCTGTTTTTT.

The chain recombines TRBV27 with TRBJ1-4; D gene unclear. The CDR3 totals 15 residues. Germline V lookup: CDR1 MNHEY, CDR2 SMNVEV (reference sequence). Between the trimmed V and J ends, which lost 2 bases and 7 bases, there was a span of 14 bases. The CDR3 coding sequence is TGTGCCAGCAGTTTAGGGGTGGGAGGTTCTGAAAAACTGTTTTTT. This codes for CASSLGVGGSEKLFF.